This paragraph covers one T cell receptor (beta chain) sequence. Its target is unknown. The data originate from a study of CD8+CD57+ T cells in acquired aplastic anemia. Study-level points and caveats: Statistical testing detected no significant gap in CD8+ Simpson's diversity between patients and controls.

Per the germline V gene, CDR1 is SGHTA and CDR2 is FQGNSA. V gave up 5 bases and J gave up 0 bases, with 14 bases separating them. The CDR3 consists of 16 residues. Researchers used genomic DNA as the template to profile TCR beta VDJ and CDR3. TCRdb reprocessed the reads with MiXCR, giving one entry per CDR3 protein. The data show 250,000 to 350,000 distinct CDR3 sequences, roughly 50% seen once. Sequenced input: sorted CD4+, CD8+, or CD8+CD57+ T cells (not recorded which) from PBMCs. The TCR sequence derives from a human donor with severe aplastic anemia or a healthy control (not recorded which). J is TRBJ2-1 and V is TRBV7-2; D is undetermined. CDR3 nucleotides: TGTGCCAGCAGCCAAGATCACTTTAGCTCCTACAATGAGCAGTTCTTC. Translated: CASSQDHFSSYNEQFF.